This T cell receptor beta chain was identified in a study of monozygotic twins with inflammatory bowel disease. The study, taken as a whole, reports: There was no support for any single strong signal or clonotype associated with IBD.

Reprocessing the 5' RACE reads, TCRdb reports a single entry for every CDR3 protein and omits DNA. The sample has some 450,000 distinct CDR3 sequences. Turning to this clonotype: The antigen is undetermined.

The CDR3 has 16 residues. Germline V gene lookup returns CDR1 SGHTA and CDR2 FQGTGA. Sequenced sample: blood. This clonotype was sampled from a human donor with ulcerative colitis or Crohn's disease, or a healthy co-twin of an affected twin (not recorded which). The J gene is TRBJ2-2, the V gene TRBV7-3; TCRdb proposes TRBD2, but this gene call is untestable without DNA. The CDR3: CASSFGGAMNTGELFF.